This is a list of T cell receptor beta chains from one sample in a study of cytomegalovirus exposure and HLA in healthy donors. Sequenced by immunoSEQ multiplex PCR; TCRdb stores in-frame clones only, minus some. The table has about 120,000 clones, approximately 81% seen once; the top ten hold 2% to 2.5%. Sequences were obtained from PBMCs. These receptors all come from a woman between 25 and 40 years old in good health and CMV-seronegative. CDR3s include the opening cysteine and the closing phenylalanine or tryptophan. The D gene is left open where the match is weak. A row's size may be missing; if present it is once, few, many or a size class.

V,size,D,J,CDR3,DNA
TRBV5-4,NA,TRBD2,TRBJ2-1,CATKSTSGAENEQFF,TGTGCCACCAAGTCGACTAGCGGGGCTGAGAATGAGCAGTTCTTC
TRBV18,once,NA,TRBJ2-1,CASSPRSLGLNEQFF,TGTGCCAGCTCACCGAGGTCCCTCGGGTTGAATGAGCAGTTCTTC
TRBV6-6,NA,NA,TRBJ1-5,CASSAGYSNQPQHF,TGTGCCAGCAGTGCAGGGTATAGCAATCAGCCCCAGCATTTT
TRBV28,once,NA,TRBJ1-5,CASSLPLFRAPYNQPQHF,TGTGCCAGCAGTTTACCCCTCTTCAGGGCCCCCTACAATCAGCCCCAGCATTTT
TRBV27,NA,NA,TRBJ2-2,CASKLSRNTGELFF,TGTGCCAGCAAACTAAGCAGAAACACCGGGGAGCTGTTTTTT
TRBV7-9,NA,NA,TRBJ1-1,CASSFVLPEAFF,TGTGCCAGCAGCTTTGTACTCCCTGAAGCTTTCTTT
TRBV13,NA,NA,TRBJ1-2,CASSSRGRNYGYTF,TGTGCCAGCAGTTCACGGGGTCGCAACTATGGCTACACCTTC
TRBV14,NA,NA,TRBJ2-1,CASSPKGHLYNEQFF,TGTGCCAGCAGCCCTAAGGGACATCTCTACAATGAGCAGTTCTTC
TRBV9,once,TRBD2,TRBJ2-7,CASSSAPGGEQYF,TGTGCCAGCAGCTCCGCTCCCGGGGGGGAGCAGTACTTC
TRBV19,once,NA,TRBJ1-5,CASRQGVAQPQHF,TGTGCCAGTAGGCAGGGTGTGGCTCAGCCCCAGCATTTT
TRBV11-2,NA,TRBD1,TRBJ2-1,CASSKTGGYNEQFF,TGTGCCAGCAGCAAGACAGGGGGTTACAATGAGCAGTTCTTC
TRBV9,NA,NA,TRBJ2-1,CASSVRTRQEETKGQFF,TGTGCCAGCAGCGTACGTACGCGGCAGGAGGAAACCAAGGGGCAGTTCTTC
TRBV23-1,NA,TRBD1,TRBJ1-2,CASSQSPGQVGNYGYTF,TGCGCCAGCAGTCAATCCCCCGGACAGGTAGGTAACTATGGCTACACCTTC
TRBV5-6,NA,TRBD1,TRBJ1-6,CASSGPGTGNSPLHF,TGTGCCAGCAGCGGACCGGGGACAGGGAACTCACCCCTCCACTTT
TRBV6-1,NA,TRBD2,TRBJ2-1,CASSGVAAGVEQFF,TGTGCCAGCAGTGGGGTGGCAGCGGGGGTTGAGCAGTTCTTC
TRBV6-1,NA,TRBD1,TRBJ1-6,CASSEGTGGASPLHF,TGTGCCAGCAGTGAAGGGACAGGGGGCGCTTCACCCCTCCACTTT
TRBV30,NA,NA,TRBJ1-2,CASMARQGRNYGYTF,TGTGCCTCTATGGCTCGCCAGGGAAGAAACTATGGCTACACCTTC
TRBV15,NA,NA,TRBJ2-2,CATSRDFKNTGELFF,TGTGCCACCAGCAGAGATTTTAAGAACACCGGGGAGCTGTTTTTT
TRBV5-6,NA,NA,TRBJ2-7,CASRKGAAVYEQYF,TGTGCCAGCAGAAAAGGGGCTGCCGTCTACGAGCAGTACTTC
TRBV18,NA,NA,TRBJ2-6,CASSPREGGAGANVLTF,TGTGCCAGCTCACCAAGGGAGGGGGGAGCTGGGGCCAACGTCCTGACTTTC
TRBV5-1,NA,NA,TRBJ2-5,CASSATRREETQYF,TGCGCCAGCAGCGCAACTAGGAGGGAAGAGACCCAGTACTTC
TRBV13,NA,NA,TRBJ1-6,CASSSKGRGSPLHF,TGTGCCAGCAGCTCAAAAGGGAGAGGTTCACCCCTCCACTTT
TRBV2,NA,NA,TRBJ1-2,CASSEVDINYGYTF,TGTGCCAGCAGTGAAGTAGACATTAACTATGGCTACACCTTC
TRBV2,many,NA,TRBJ1-2,CAILTLALYGYTF,TGTGCCATCTTGACACTGGCCCTCTATGGCTACACCTTC
TRBV2,NA,TRBD2,TRBJ2-1,CASSEPGGGYNEQFF,TGTGCCAGCAGTGAACCGGGGGGGGGCTACAATGAGCAGTTCTTC
TRBV5-6,few,NA,TRBJ1-1,CASSLNTEAFF,TGTGCCAGCAGCCTAAACACTGAAGCTTTCTTT
TRBV4-3,NA,NA,TRBJ1-4,CASSQDRAGSNEKLFF,TGCGCCAGCAGCCAAGATCGGGCGGGATCTAATGAAAAACTGTTTTTT
TRBV19,NA,NA,TRBJ1-5,CASSILVDQPQHF,TGTGCCAGTAGTATTTTAGTAGATCAGCCCCAGCATTTT
TRBV5-1,NA,TRBD2,TRBJ2-1,CASSFPSGGSYNEQFF,TGCGCCAGCAGCTTCCCAAGCGGGGGGTCCTACAATGAGCAGTTCTTC
TRBV19,few,NA,TRBJ2-1,CASSIATGNEQFF,TGTGCCAGTAGTATAGCGACCGGGAATGAGCAGTTCTTC
TRBV7-2,NA,NA,TRBJ1-1,CASSLVRQLNTEAFF,TGTGCCAGCAGCTTAGTCAGACAATTAAACACTGAAGCTTTCTTT
TRBV11-3,NA,TRBD2,TRBJ2-1,CASSLGLAQFF,TGTGCCAGCAGCTTAGGACTAGCTCAGTTCTTC
TRBV19,NA,TRBD1,TRBJ2-2,CASSNTGTADTGELFF,TGTGCCAGTAGTAACACCGGGACAGCCGACACCGGGGAGCTGTTTTTT
TRBV5-4,NA,TRBD1,TRBJ1-6,CASSLDRGNSPLHF,TGTGCCAGCAGCTTGGACAGGGGCAACTCACCCCTCCACTTT
TRBV6-6,once,TRBD2,TRBJ2-5,CASSHGTSGEETQYF,TGTGCCAGCAGTCACGGGACTAGCGGGGAGGAGACCCAGTACTTC
TRBV12-5,NA,NA,TRBJ2-1,CASGLVLLRADEQFF,TGTGCTAGTGGTTTGGTACTGTTGCGGGCGGATGAGCAGTTCTTC
TRBV5-1,NA,TRBD1,TRBJ1-1,CASRGQALMNTEAFF,TGCGCCAGCCGCGGACAGGCGCTTATGAACACTGAAGCTTTCTTT
TRBV9,NA,NA,TRBJ1-1,CASSVTGTHNTEAFF,TGTGCCAGCAGCGTCACCGGGACACATAACACTGAAGCTTTCTTT
TRBV19,NA,NA,TRBJ1-1,CASSISGSPGTEAFF,TGTGCCAGTAGTATCTCGGGGAGCCCTGGCACTGAAGCTTTCTTT
TRBV7-9,NA,NA,TRBJ2-7,CASSSGGNRENEQYF,TGTGCCAGCAGCTCCGGGGGAAATAGGGAAAACGAGCAGTACTTC
TRBV5-1,NA,NA,TRBJ2-3,CASSPGGLTQYF,TGCGCCAGCAGCCCCGGGGGTCTGACGCAGTATTTT
TRBV18,few,NA,TRBJ1-2,CASSEAGAEGYTF,TGTGCCAGCTCTGAAGCGGGGGCGGAGGGCTACACCTTC
TRBV9,NA,NA,TRBJ1-4,CASSAELRVGSEKLFF,TGTGCCAGCAGCGCGGAACTCAGGGTTGGATCTGAAAAACTGTTTTTT
TRBV5-1,NA,NA,TRBJ2-5,CASSSGQFGETQYF,TGCGCCAGCAGCTCCGGACAGTTCGGAGAGACCCAGTACTTC
TRBV4-3,NA,NA,TRBJ2-1,CASSQEAGNEQFF,TGCGCCAGCAGCCAAGAGGCGGGTAATGAGCAGTTCTTC
TRBV4-2,NA,TRBD2,TRBJ2-5,CASSQGNSGGGETQYF,TGTGCCAGCAGCCAAGGCAATAGCGGGGGCGGGGAGACCCAGTACTTC
TRBV14,NA,NA,TRBJ2-1,CASSQDRGLWVNEQFF,TGTGCCAGCAGCCAAGATCGCGGTTTGTGGGTCAATGAGCAGTTCTTC
TRBV7-2,NA,NA,TRBJ1-2,CASSLDIGDYGYTF,TGTGCCAGCAGCTTAGACATAGGGGACTATGGCTACACCTTC
TRBV19,NA,NA,TRBJ2-5,CASNPDPGRDRQETQYF,TGTGCCAGTAATCCTGACCCGGGCAGGGATCGGCAAGAGACCCAGTACTTC
TRBV6-5,NA,NA,TRBJ1-5,CASSAGYSNQPQHF,TGTGCCAGCAGCGCAGGGTATAGCAATCAGCCCCAGCATTTT
TRBV19,NA,NA,TRBJ2-1,CASSTTVTSYNEQFF,TGTGCCAGTAGTACGACAGTTACTTCCTACAATGAGCAGTTCTTC
TRBV5-6,NA,NA,TRBJ1-5,CASSSYGGNQPQHF,TGTGCCAGCAGTTCGTACGGAGGCAATCAGCCCCAGCATTTT
TRBV7-2,NA,NA,TRBJ1-2,CASPNQQRGYGYTF,TGTGCCAGCCCCAACCAACAAAGGGGCTATGGCTACACCTTC
TRBV6-5,NA,TRBD1,TRBJ1-2,CASSYRQGVDYGYTF,TGTGCCAGCAGTTACCGGCAGGGGGTAGACTATGGCTACACCTTC